Below, one T cell receptor (beta chain) is given with its context. Its specificity is not known. The record originates from a study of regulatory T cells in long-lasting Graves disease. Study-wide points: Newly diagnosed Graves' patients had higher TCR diversity than persistent ones. Persistent disease was characterized by preferential usage of TRBV28, TRBJ1-2 and TRBJ2-5.

Time point indicated: persistent/refractory GD, antithyroid drugs over 5 years with positive TRAb. RNA isolated from PBMCs was used to make the TCR library. Criteria from the American Thyroid Association guidelines were applied to diagnose Graves' disease. To make TCR beta libraries, researchers used iRepertoire HTBI primers and Arm-PCR of CDR3 regions. TCRdb called the multiplex PCR reads again in MiXCR, with one record for every CDR3 protein. Of a few hundred thousand distinct CDR3 sequences listed, approximately 25% were seen once; the top ten hold approximately 28%. With 0 bases removed from V and 3 bases from J, the gap between germline ends came to 18 bases. CDR1 SGHRS and CDR2 YFSETQ come from the germline V gene. The CDR3 is 17 residues long.

This rearrangement joins TRBV5-1 to TRBJ1-1; a possible D gene is TRBD1 (5 bases). The sequence was collected from a woman aged 40 to 50 with Graves disease. This specimen was peripheral blood mononuclear cells (PBMCs), taken when the disease was refractory, from a patient treated with antithyroid drugs. CDR3 residues: CASSLVNETQGDTEAFF. The CDR3 nucleotides read TGCGCCAGCAGCTTGGTAAACGAAACCCAAGGGGACACTGAAGCTTTCTTT.